Sequencing of this T cell receptor beta chain was carried out in a study of vaccination effects on CD4 cells after COVID-19. The CDR3 contains 16 residues. Germline V gene data show CDR1 as KGHSH and CDR2 as LQKENI. Deletions cut 0 bases from V and 0 bases from J, with 8 bases between. Concerning this clone: Antigen unknown.

Only in-frame clones appear in the TCRdb table, and some are missing; sequencing was by immunoSEQ multiplex PCR. Among about 25,000 clones listed, 73% were seen once. A 10-day culture period preceded the isolation of CD4+ T cells. Previously uninfected by SARS-CoV-2, the vaccine recipients also showed negative nucleocapsid antibodies. Cultures got half-medium changes with IL-2 on days 3 and 7. Study-wide points: Marked clonal contraction was seen in infection- and vaccine-induced clones late after vaccination.

The sample was CD4+ T cells from PBMCs cultured without peptide, taken before COVID-19 vaccination. This TCR came from a human donor who received a COVID-19 vaccine. V is TRBV18 and J is TRBJ2-2, with D unresolved. DNA of the CDR3: TGTGCCAGCTCACCACCGAATTTGGCGAACACCGGGGAGCTGTTTTTT. The encoded protein is CASSPPNLANTGELFF.